This T cell receptor (beta chain) was sequenced in a study of cytomegalovirus exposure and HLA in healthy donors. Overall study results and limits: Exclusion as indistinguishable affected some V segments, including TRBV6-2 and TRBV6-3. A missense variant in DCLRE1C was later tied to TCR beta V- and J-gene trimming. Analysis performed later found roughly 17,000 TCR beta sequences associated with HLA alleles at 0.05 false discovery rate. A previous analysis found most TCR beta V segments productive roughly 90% or roughly 30% of the time.

13 Jbeta primers and 60 Vbeta primers were used for the PCR. The table came from immunoSEQ multiplex PCR; TCRdb's copy has only in-frame clones and leaves some out. The data hold approximately 140,000 clones, with about 79% observed a single time. A note on this clone: Its antigen remains unknown.

Losses at the gene ends were 3 bases for V and 6 bases for J; bases not matched to a gene: 7. The CDR3 consists of 15 residues. The germline CDR1 and CDR2 sequences are SGHDT and YYEEEE. The V call is TRBV5-6, the J call TRBJ1-2, with TRBD1 identical over 11 bases. This TCR derives from a man in his forties in good health and CMV-seropositive. Sample: PBMCs. The CDR3 nucleotides are TGTGCCAGCAGCTCGAGGGACAGGGGGGTCCATGGCTACACCTTC. Its translation is CASSSRDRGVHGYTF.